This T cell receptor (beta chain) was retrieved from a study of PD-1 blockade in classical Hodgkin lymphoma. Documented time point: cycle 4 day 1 (C4D1), after less than 7 weeks of nivolumab. Every single patient, without exception, relapsed after autologous stem cell transplantation, and brentuximab vedotin exposure varied. Complete response, partial response or progressive disease was each patient's best response. Repertoires were generated with immunoSEQ multiplex PCR, while TCRdb's copy carries only in-frame clones and drops some. The sample contains tens of thousands of clones, roughly two thirds of which appear only once. A word on this clone: Its specificity is not known.

CDR3 size: 13 residues. The V gene's germline CDR1 is MNHEY and CDR2 SVGAGI. The junction had 4 bases not matched to a gene; V was cut back by 10 bases and J by 3 bases. Study-wide results and limits: Anyone who began nivolumab under 1 year after ASCT was excluded. Those achieving complete response showed baseline diversity like newly diagnosed patients.

This TCR was recovered from a human donor with classical Hodgkin lymphoma. The rearrangement uses TRBV6-5 and TRBJ2-3; 10 nucleotides match TRBD1. The sequenced sample was peripheral blood mononuclear cells (PBMCs), obtained before the fourth cycle of nivolumab. The CDR3 DNA follows: TGTGCCACCCGGACAGGGGGAACAGATACGCAGTATTTT. Its translation is CATRTGGTDTQYF.